This T cell receptor beta chain came from a study of T cell responses to AZD1222 COVID-19 vaccine. V lost 6 bases, J lost 0 bases, and 9 bases lay in between. There are 14 residues in the CDR3. Looked up from germline, CDR1 is LNHDA and CDR2 is SQIVND (reference sequence). Here immunoSEQ multiplex PCR was the method, and the copy in TCRdb shows in-frame clones only, minus some. The sample contains more than 85,000 clones, 75% to 90% of which appear only once. The TCR sequence derives from an adult in good health. The sample in question was peripheral blood, obtained on day 0 of AZD1222 vaccination. The chain recombines TRBV19 with TRBJ1-3, with D possibly matching TRBD1 (5 bases). CDR3 sequence: CASRDTFSGNTIYF. Written as DNA, the CDR3 is TGTGCCAGTAGGGACACCTTCTCTGGAAACACCATATATTTT.